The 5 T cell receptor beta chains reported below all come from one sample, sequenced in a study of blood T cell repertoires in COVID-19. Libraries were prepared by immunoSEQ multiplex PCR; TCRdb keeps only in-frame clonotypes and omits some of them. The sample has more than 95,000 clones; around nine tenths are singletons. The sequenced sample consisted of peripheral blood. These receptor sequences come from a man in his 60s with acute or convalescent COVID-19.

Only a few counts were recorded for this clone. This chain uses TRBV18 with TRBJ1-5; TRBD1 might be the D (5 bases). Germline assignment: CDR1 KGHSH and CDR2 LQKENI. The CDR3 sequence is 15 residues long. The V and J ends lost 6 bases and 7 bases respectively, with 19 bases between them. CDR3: CASSGSGQGLQPQHF. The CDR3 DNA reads TGTGCCAGCTCCGGTTCCGGGCAGGGCCTACAGCCCCAGCATTTT.

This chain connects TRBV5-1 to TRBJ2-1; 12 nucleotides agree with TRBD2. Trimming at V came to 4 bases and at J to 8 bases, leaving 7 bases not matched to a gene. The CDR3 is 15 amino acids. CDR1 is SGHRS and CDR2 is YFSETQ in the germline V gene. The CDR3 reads CASSPLAGGPDEQFF. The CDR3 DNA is TGCGCCAGCAGCCCCCTAGCGGGGGGGCCTGATGAGCAGTTCTTC.

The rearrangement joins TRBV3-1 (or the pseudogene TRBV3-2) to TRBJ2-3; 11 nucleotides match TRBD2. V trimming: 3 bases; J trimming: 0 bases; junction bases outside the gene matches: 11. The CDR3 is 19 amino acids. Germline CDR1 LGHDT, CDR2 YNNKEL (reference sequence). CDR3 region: CASSHPRTSGGHSTDTQYF. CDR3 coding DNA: TGTGCCAGCAGCCACCCTAGAACTAGCGGGGGCCATAGCACAGATACGCAGTATTTT.

The CDR3 loop is CASSLVPEDYEQYF. In nucleotides, the CDR3 is TGCGCCAGCAGCTTGGTTCCGGAGGACTACGAGCAGTACTTC. The chain is built from TRBV5-1 and TRBJ2-7; D possibly corresponds to TRBD2 (5 bases). The CDR3 has 14 amino acids. V was trimmed by 0 bases and J by 3 bases, leaving 10 bases between them. CDR1 SGHRS and CDR2 YFSETQ come from the germline V gene.

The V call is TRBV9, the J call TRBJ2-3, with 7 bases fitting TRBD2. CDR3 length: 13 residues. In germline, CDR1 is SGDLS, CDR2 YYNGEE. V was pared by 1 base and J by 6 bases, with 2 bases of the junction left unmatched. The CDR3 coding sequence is TGTGCCAGCAGCGTAACTAGCGTGGATACGCAGTATTTT. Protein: CASSVTSVDTQYF.